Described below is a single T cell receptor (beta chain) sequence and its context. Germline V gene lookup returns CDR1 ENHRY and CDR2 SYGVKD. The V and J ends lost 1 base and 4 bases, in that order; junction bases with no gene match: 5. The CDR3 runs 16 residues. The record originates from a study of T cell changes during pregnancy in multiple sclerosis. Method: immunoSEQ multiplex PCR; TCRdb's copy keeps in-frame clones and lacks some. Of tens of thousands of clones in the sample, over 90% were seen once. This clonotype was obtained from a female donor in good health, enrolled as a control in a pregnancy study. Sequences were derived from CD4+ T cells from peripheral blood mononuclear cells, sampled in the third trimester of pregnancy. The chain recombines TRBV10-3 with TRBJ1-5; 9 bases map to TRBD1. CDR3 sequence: CAISELDRGRNQPQHF. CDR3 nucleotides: TGTGCCATCAGTGAGTTGGACAGGGGAAGGAATCAGCCCCAGCATTTT.